One T cell receptor beta chain is described in this entry. Produced via immunoSEQ multiplex PCR; TCRdb's table is partial and in-frame only. The table lists around 250,000 clones, roughly 80% of them singletons. The data stem from a study of blood T cell repertoires in COVID-19. Germline V lookup: CDR1 SGHAT, CDR2 FQNNGV. The CDR3 length is 17 residues. The junction had 15 bases not matched to a gene; V was cut back by 1 base and J by 6 bases. The sequencing input was PBMCs or T cells enriched from blood (not recorded which). This receptor was taken from a man aged 35 to 55 who had been exposed to COVID-19. The chain has TRBV11-2 and TRBJ2-7, with TRBD2 matching over 7 bases. The CDR3 DNA is TGTGCCAGCAGCTTAGTTCAGGCGGGAGCCCTTCGGGGCGAGCAGTACTTC. Its protein product is CASSLVQAGALRGEQYF.